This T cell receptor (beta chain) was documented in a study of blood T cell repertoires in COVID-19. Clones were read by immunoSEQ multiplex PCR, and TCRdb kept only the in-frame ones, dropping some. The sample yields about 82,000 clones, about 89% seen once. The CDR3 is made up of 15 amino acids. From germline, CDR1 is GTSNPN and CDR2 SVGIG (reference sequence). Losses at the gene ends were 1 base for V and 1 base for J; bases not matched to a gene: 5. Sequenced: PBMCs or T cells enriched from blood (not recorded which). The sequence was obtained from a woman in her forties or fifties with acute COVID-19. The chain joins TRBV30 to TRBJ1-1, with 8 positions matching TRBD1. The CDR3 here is CAWSAIDRGNTEAFF. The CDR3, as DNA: TGTGCCTGGAGTGCGATTGACAGGGGGAACACTGAAGCTTTCTTT.